A single sample gave rise to the 18 T cell receptor beta chains below, sequenced in a study of T cells after yellow fever vaccination. TCRdb re-called the 5' RACE reads through MiXCR, storing one row per CDR3 protein. Found here are 300,000 to 350,000 distinct CDR3 sequences, about 4% of them singletons; the top ten hold roughly 24%. This material consisted of PBMCs, taken 5 days after the yellow fever booster vaccination. The receptors were sampled from a man aged 18 to 30 who received the YFV17D yellow fever vaccine.

Many counts were recorded for this clonotype. The V gene is TRBV12-3 or TRBV12-4, the J gene TRBJ2-3; D is unresolved. V lost 7 bases to trimming and J lost 6 bases, with 11 bases between them. The CDR3 spans 12 residues. The CDR3 sequence is CASNRASDTQYF. The CDR3 region has the DNA TGTGCCAGCAATAGAGCCTCCGATACGCAGTATTTT.

This clonotype was recorded a few times. CDR3 DNA sequence: TGTGCCATCAGTGGCGGCAGCTTGAGCTCCTACGAGCAGTACGTC. Translating gives CAISGGSLSSYEQYV. J is TRBJ2-7 and V is TRBV10-3; D unresolved. CDR3 size: 15 residues. V was clipped by 4 bases and J by 0 bases, with 13 bases between them. The germline CDR1 and CDR2 sequences are ENHRY and SYGVKD.

This clonotype was counted a few times. The CDR3 loop reads CASSYLSGGSETQYF. Written as DNA, the CDR3 is TGTGCCAGCAGTTATCTCAGCGGGGGGTCGGAGACCCAGTACTTC. V is TRBV12-3 or TRBV12-4 and J is TRBJ2-5; 9 bases are a match to TRBD2. This CDR3 has 15 amino acids. The V segment lost 4 bases and the J segment 5 bases; nucleotides outside the gene matches: 8.

In its sample, this clonotype was seen many times. The chain uses TRBV9 and TRBJ2-5; 11 positions match TRBD2. This CDR3 comprises 19 residues. CDR1 is SGDLS, CDR2 YYNGEE, per germline. V was pared by 0 bases and J by 3 bases, with 13 bases of the junction left unmatched. The CDR3 loop is CASSVATGVPGLAEETQYF. The CDR3 nucleotides read TGTGCCAGCAGCGTAGCTACTGGAGTGCCGGGACTAGCGGAAGAGACCCAGTACTTC. The variable domain in full, with the rest retrieved from reference TRBV9 and TRBJ2-5, is DSGVTQTPKHLITATGQRVTLRCSPRSGDLSVYWYQQSLDQGLQFLIQYYNGEERAKGNILERFSAQQFPDLHSELNLSSLELGDSALYFCASSVATGVPGLAEETQYFGPGTRLLVL.

The V and J genes are TRBV4-2 and TRBJ2-2; the match to TRBD2 covers 7 bases. The CDR3 contains 16 residues. Germline V gene sequence: CDR1 LGHNA, CDR2 YNFKEQ. Trimming took 0 bases from V and 5 from J; bases not matched to a gene: 6. The CDR3, as DNA: TGTGCCAGCAGCCAAGAATCCAGACTAGCTACCGGGGAGCTGTTTTTT. Its translation is CASSQESRLATGELFF.

This clonotype was detected only a few times. The chain has TRBV20-1 and TRBJ1-1; the D gene is possibly TRBD1 (6 bases). The CDR3 is 15 residues long. Germline V gene lookup returns CDR1 DFQATT and CDR2 SNEGSKA (reference sequence). V was shortened by 5 bases and J by 5 bases, with 21 bases between the two germline ends. CDR3: CSAVGAVGGTTEAFF. For the CDR3, the DNA is TGCAGTGCTGTGGGGGCTGTTGGGGGCACGACTGAAGCTTTCTTT.

This clonotype has just a few counts. The CDR3 here is CASSPRVKGETQYF. DNA for the CDR3: TGTGCCAGCAGCCCCAGGGTTAAGGGGGAGACCCAGTACTTC. The gene calls are TRBV11-2 and TRBJ2-5, with a weak D call TRBD1 (5 bases). Germline V gene sequence: CDR1 SGHAT, CDR2 FQNNGV. The CDR3 contains 14 residues. V lost 5 bases, J lost 5 bases, and 15 bases lay in between.

The chain recombines TRBV21-1 with TRBJ1-2. TRBV21-1 is marked as a pseudogene. The CDR3 has 15 amino acids. Written as DNA, the CDR3 is TGTGCCAGCAGCAAAGGGCGGACCTTGGAGGACGGCTACACCTTC. This sequence encodes CASSKGRTLEDGYTF.

This clonotype was observed many times. The chain couples TRBV7-2 to TRBJ2-7, with 7 nucleotides matching TRBD1. J was trimmed by 4 bases and V by 1 base; bases with no gene match: 7. CDR3 length: 15 amino acids. Germline CDR1 reads SGHTA; CDR2 reads FQGNSA. The CDR3 sequence: CASSLGGGLSYEQYF. CDR3 coding DNA: TGTGCCAGCAGCTTAGGAGGGGGCCTATCTTACGAGCAGTACTTC.

The V call is TRBV6-5, the J call TRBJ1-1; 9 bases are a match to TRBD1. There are 15 residues in the CDR3. Looked up from germline, CDR1 is MNHEY and CDR2 is SVGAGI. V lost 5 bases, J lost 3 bases, and 7 bases stayed unmatched. The CDR3 loop reads CASSAPGQGYTEAFF. The CDR3 coding sequence is TGTGCCAGCAGTGCGCCGGGACAGGGATACACTGAAGCTTTCTTT.

This clonotype came up a few times. V gene TRBV20-1 combines with J gene TRBJ2-1; 12 nucleotides match TRBD1. This CDR3 spans 15 amino acids. V gave up 1 base and J gave up 9 bases; unmatched junction bases: 7. From germline, CDR1 is DFQATT and CDR2 SNEGSKA (reference sequence). The DNA of the CDR3 is TGCAGTGCTAGAGGACCGGGACAGGGGGCTGGTGAGCAGTTCTTC. Protein product: CSARGPGQGAGEQFF.

In this sample, this clonotype turned up many times. The rearrangement uses TRBV28 and TRBJ2-4, with D possibly TRBD1 on 6 matching bases. CDR1 MDHEN and CDR2 SYDVKM come from the germline V gene. Trimming took off 5 bases at V and 7 bases at J, with 6 bases between the two ends. CDR3 length equals 11 residues. CDR3 nucleotide sequence: TGTGCCAGCAGTACAGGGAACATTCAGTACTTC. This encodes CASSTGNIQYF.

This chain uses TRBV7-2 with TRBJ2-3; tentatively, D is TRBD2 (5 bases). CDR3 length: 15 amino acids. Trimming left V 5 bases short and J 2 bases short, with 14 bases between. Germline V gene sequence: CDR1 SGHTA, CDR2 FQGNSA. CDR3 in DNA: TGTGCCAGCAGCAGCGGTGTACAACCCACAGATACGCAGTATTTT. Amino acid sequence: CASSSGVQPTDTQYF.

The chain employs TRBV5-6 and TRBJ2-3; the D gene is possibly TRBD2 (5 bases). Deletions cut 2 bases from V and 0 bases from J, with 10 bases between. Germline V gene lookup returns CDR1 SGHDT and CDR2 YYEEEE. The CDR3 loop spans 15 amino acids. The CDR3 protein is CASSFQGSSTDTQYF. The CDR3 DNA reads TGTGCCAGCAGCTTTCAAGGGAGTAGCACAGATACGCAGTATTTT.

Many counts were recorded for this clonotype. V is TRBV4-1 and J is TRBJ2-3, with unresolved D. This CDR3 region has 15 residues. The V end was cut by 1 base, the J end by 9 bases, with 17 bases between. Germline CDR1 reads MGHRA; CDR2 reads YSYEKL. CDR3 coding DNA: TGCGCCAGCAGCCAAGCCCCCGAGTCACGTCACACGCAGTATTTT. It translates to CASSQAPESRHTQYF.

The sample holds a few counts of this clonotype. The CDR3: CASSPPTAGAQETQYF. The CDR3 DNA follows: TGTGCCAGCAGCCCCCCCACAGCAGGGGCGCAAGAGACCCAGTACTTC. The rearrangement uses TRBV7-8 and TRBJ2-5; D is possibly TRBD1 (6 bases). The CDR3 runs 16 residues. From germline, CDR1 is SGHVS and CDR2 FQNEAQ. V lost 5 bases, J lost 2 bases, and 18 bases lay in between.

This clonotype has ten or more counts. This chain links TRBV20-1 with TRBJ2-2, with 10 bases fitting TRBD1. V shed 3 bases, J shed 6 bases, and the junction held 13 bases outside the gene matches. The CDR3 consists of 17 residues. CDR1 is DFQATT and CDR2 is SNEGSKA in the germline V gene (reference sequence). Here the CDR3 reads CSASSRQGAGIAGELFF. DNA for the CDR3: TGCAGTGCTAGTTCCCGACAGGGGGCCGGTATTGCCGGGGAGCTGTTTTTT.

Turning to this clonotype: The junction departs from the called germline gene at one end, perhaps through a read error. The chain combines TRBV7-2 with TRBJ2-2; D gene unclear. The CDR3 sequence is 14 residues long. Germline CDR1 and CDR2: SGHTA and FQGNSA. The DNA of the CDR3 is TGTGCCAGCAGCTTAGCGTGGAACTCCGGGGAGCTGTTTTTT. This codes for CASSLAWNSGELFF.